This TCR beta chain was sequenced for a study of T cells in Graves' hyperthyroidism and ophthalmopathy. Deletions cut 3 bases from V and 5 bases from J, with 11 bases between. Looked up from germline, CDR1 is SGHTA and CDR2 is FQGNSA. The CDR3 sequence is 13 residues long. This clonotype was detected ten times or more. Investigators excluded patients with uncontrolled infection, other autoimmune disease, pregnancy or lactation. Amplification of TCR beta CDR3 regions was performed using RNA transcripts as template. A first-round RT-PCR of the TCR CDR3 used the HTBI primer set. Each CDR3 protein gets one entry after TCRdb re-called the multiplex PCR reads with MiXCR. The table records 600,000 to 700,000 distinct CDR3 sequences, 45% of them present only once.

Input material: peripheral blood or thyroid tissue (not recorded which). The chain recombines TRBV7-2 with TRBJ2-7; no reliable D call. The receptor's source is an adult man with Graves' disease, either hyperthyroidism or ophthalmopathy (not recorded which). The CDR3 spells CASSFIRGDEQYF. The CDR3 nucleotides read TGTGCCAGCAGCTTTATTCGCGGCGACGAGCAGTACTTC.